In its sample, the clone carrying this TCR beta chain was seen once. This CDR3 has 17 residues. V gave up 2 bases and J gave up 0 bases, with 14 bases separating them. The V gene's germline CDR1 is LGHNA and CDR2 YNFKEQ. These data are taken from a study of blood T cell repertoires in COVID-19. Study as a whole: Some COVID-19 samples were acute and others convalescent; all came from the United States, Italy and Spain. Nucleic acid was either cDNA or gDNA, and it came from T cells, B-cell-depleted T cells, or PBMCs.

Original analysis: Estimation of nucleated cell counts was performed using reference gene primer amplification. The table came from immunoSEQ multiplex PCR; TCRdb's copy has only in-frame clones and leaves some out. The V and J calls and clone size are taken from that table; D and trimming were inferred from the DNA. The sample has 150,000 or so clones; around 88% are singletons. Source material: peripheral blood. The TCR sequence derives from a woman aged 55-70 years with acute or convalescent COVID-19. This sequence joins TRBV4-2 and TRBJ2-1, with D possibly TRBD2 on 5 matching bases. CDR3 in DNA: TGTGCCAGCAGCCAACCCCATGCGGGTAGCTCCTACAATGAGCAGTTCTTC. It is translated as CASSQPHAGSSYNEQFF.